Listed here are 18 T cell receptor beta chains from one sample, sequenced in a study of shared clonotypes between healthy human individuals. Method: immunoSEQ multiplex PCR; TCRdb's copy keeps in-frame clones and lacks some. The sample has roughly 400,000 clones; 95% to 97% are singletons. The sequencing input was memory CD8+ T cells sorted from blood. Subset described: CD45RO+ cells pooled with CCR7-negative TemRA cells. Receptors originate from a man aged 30-40 years in good health.

This clone appeared once. The V and J genes are TRBV11-2 and TRBJ2-7; 7 positions match TRBD1. CDR3 length equals 12 residues. Germline V gene data show CDR1 as SGHAT and CDR2 as FQNNGV. V shed 6 bases and J 6 bases; nucleotides not matched to a gene: 5. The CDR3 is CASRKDRTEQYF. The CDR3 nucleotides are TGTGCCAGCAGAAAGGACAGGACCGAGCAGTACTTC.

This rearrangement joins TRBV5-1 to TRBJ1-5; the D gene is possibly TRBD1 (5 bases). V lost 4 bases and J lost 9, with 14 bases in between. CDR1 and CDR2 from the germline V gene are SGHRS and YFSETQ. The length of the CDR3 is 13 residues. The CDR3 here is CASSPTGGGPQHF. As DNA, the CDR3 is TGCGCCAGCAGCCCCACTGGGGGGGGGCCCCAGCATTTT.

This sequence joins TRBV5-5 and TRBJ2-4; D not certain. CDR1 is SGHKS and CDR2 is YYEKEE in the germline V gene (reference sequence). Trimming shortened V by 2 bases and J by 5 bases, and 11 bases separated the two germline ends. The CDR3 consists of 14 residues. The CDR3 loop is CASSFVVGQNIQYF. The CDR3, as DNA: TGTGCCAGCAGCTTTGTTGTAGGGCAAAACATTCAGTACTTC.

This clone was detected only once. The chain's CDR3 is CASVAGTGDTQYF. DNA for the CDR3: TGCGCCAGCGTAGCGGGGACGGGGGATACGCAGTATTTT. The chain has TRBV10-2 and TRBJ2-3, with 8 positions matching TRBD2. The CDR3 sequence is 13 residues long. The J segment lost 6 bases and the V segment lost 8 bases, leaving 7 bases of the junction unmatched. CDR1 WSHSY and CDR2 SAAADI come from the germline V gene.

The chain has TRBV5-1 and TRBJ2-5; D is perhaps TRBD2 (7 bases). CDR3 length equals 16 residues. In germline, CDR1 is SGHRS, CDR2 YFSETQ. V shed 2 bases and J shed 5 bases, with 19 bases lying between them. CDR3 DNA: TGCGCCAGCAGCTTTGGGGGGGGCCGTATGAGGGAGACCCAGTACTTC. Its protein is CASSFGGGRMRETQYF.

The genes are TRBV19 and TRBJ1-5; D is ambiguous. This CDR3 is built from 15 residues. V dropped 0 bases and J dropped 4 bases, with 10 bases sitting between them. Germline V gene lookup returns CDR1 LNHDA and CDR2 SQIVND (reference sequence). The CDR3 coding sequence is TGTGCCAGTAGTATAGATTCGGGCGGGAATCAGCCCCAGCATTTT. It yields the protein CASSIDSGGNQPQHF.

The chain employs TRBV12-2 and TRBJ1-3. TRBV12-2 is described as a pseudogene. The CDR3 extends over 19 amino acids. The CDR3 nucleotides are TGTGCAAGTCGCCCTAGATCGGGACTCTTTTTCACCTCTGGAAACACCATATATTTT. Encoded protein: CASRPRSGLFFTSGNTIYF.

In the case of this clone: At one end the junction does not follow the germline gene, possibly because of a read error. This CDR3 is CASSLDRYNEQFF. CDR3 DNA sequence: TGTGCTAGCAGCTTGGACCGCTACAATGAGCAGTTCTTC. This chain joins TRBV7-7 and TRBJ2-1; no clear D. The CDR3 is 13 amino acids. Germline lookup yields CDR1 SSHAT and CDR2 FNYEAQ (reference sequence).

About this clone: At one end the junction does not follow the germline gene, possibly because of a read error. This rearrangement joins TRBV7-9 to TRBJ1-3; no firm D call. Germline loops: CDR1 SEHNR, CDR2 FQNEAQ (reference sequence). The CDR3 is 14 amino acids. CDR3 region: CASSLVYSGNTTYF. The CDR3 DNA reads TGTGCCAGCAGCTTAGTGTACTCTGGAAACACCACATATTTT.

This clone has just one count. The V call is TRBV7-8, the J call TRBJ1-6; D gene unclear. The CDR3 is made up of 17 amino acids. V was shortened by 4 bases and J by 4 bases, with 17 bases between the two germline ends. CDR1 SGHVS and CDR2 FQNEAQ come from the germline V gene. For the CDR3, the DNA is TGTGCCAGCAGCTCCCATCTGTGGGGAGCGTATAATTCACCCCTCCACTTT. This sequence encodes CASSSHLWGAYNSPLHF.

The chain combines TRBV7-9 with TRBJ2-6; D may be TRBD2 (5 bases). CDR3 length: 18 amino acids. The germline V gene has CDR1 SEHNR and CDR2 FQNEAQ (reference sequence). V was trimmed by 5 bases and J by 0 bases, leaving 17 bases between them. Here the CDR3 reads CASSPVFGGASGANVLTF. The CDR3, as DNA: TGTGCCAGCAGCCCAGTGTTCGGAGGAGCCTCTGGGGCCAACGTCCTGACTTTC.

The rearrangement uses TRBV5-6 and TRBJ2-4, with 9 bases aligning to TRBD1. The CDR3 covers 17 residues. Germline trimming cut 4 bases from V and 6 bases from J; bases unmatched to any gene: 14. Germline CDR1 SGHDT, CDR2 YYEEEE. CDR3 in DNA: TGTGCCAGCAGCCCGCGACAGGGGGGGGACTCTGGAAACATTCAGTACTTC. This gives the protein CASSPRQGGDSGNIQYF.

The rearrangement joins TRBV20-1 to TRBJ2-3, with D possibly being TRBD1 (5 bases). Germline assignment: CDR1 DFQATT and CDR2 SNEGSKA (reference sequence). CDR3 length: 11 amino acids. V gave up 7 bases and J gave up 7 bases, with 12 bases separating them. The CDR3 DNA sequence: TGCAGTGGAGCCCGACAGTATACGCAGTATTTT. Amino acids: CSGARQYTQYF.

This rearrangement joins TRBV2 to TRBJ2-7, with D hard to call. This CDR3 is built from 16 residues. V was cut by 3 bases and J by 0 bases, with 15 bases left in between. Germline lookup yields CDR1 SNHLY and CDR2 FYNNEI. The CDR3 loop reads CASSDSRLTSSYEQYF. The DNA for the CDR3 is TGTGCCAGCAGTGATTCCCGGCTTACGAGCTCCTACGAGCAGTACTTC. Looking up the rest from reference TRBV2 and TRBJ2-7 gives the full variable domain: EPEVTQTPSHQVTQMGQEVILRCVPISNHLYFYWYRQILGQKVEFLVSFYNNEISEKSEIFDDQFSVERPDGSNFTLKIRSTKLEDSAMYFCASSDSRLTSSYEQYFGPGTRLTVT.

This chain uses TRBV19 with TRBJ2-1; the match to TRBD1 covers 9 bases. Germline CDR1 LNHDA, CDR2 SQIVND (reference sequence). This CDR3 contains 16 residues. V lost 5 bases to trimming and J lost 8 bases; unmatched junction nucleotides: 13. In DNA, the CDR3 is TGTGCCAGTAGTCTCGTTATTAGGACAGGGGTTGATGAGCAGTTCTTC. Translated, it gives CASSLVIRTGVDEQFF.

This clone was seen only once. V is TRBV25-1 and J is TRBJ1-3; D call uncertain. CDR1 MGHDK and CDR2 SYGVNS come from the germline V gene. V gave up 9 bases and J gave up 0 bases, with 9 bases separating them. The CDR3 length is 13 residues. The CDR3 region has the DNA TGTGCCAGTAGAGAGAGCTCTGGAAACACCATATATTTT. Translating gives CASRESSGNTIYF.

The V and J genes are TRBV6-1 and TRBJ2-5; TRBD2 matches 13 bases. Losses at the gene ends were 6 bases for V and 6 bases for J; bases not matched to a gene: 4. This CDR3 has 14 amino acids. Germline loops: CDR1 MNHNS, CDR2 SASEGT. Here the CDR3 reads CASSGLAGAKTQYF. The CDR3, as DNA: TGTGCCAGCAGCGGACTAGCGGGAGCGAAGACCCAGTACTTC.

This clone showed up just once. The chain recombines TRBV5-1 with TRBJ1-5; 8 bases fit TRBD1. The ends lost 4 bases at V and 7 bases at J; junction bases unmatched: 10. CDR3 length equals 15 residues. The germline V gene has CDR1 SGHRS and CDR2 YFSETQ. CDR3 sequence: CASSVGPQGGQPQHF. The CDR3 coding sequence is TGCGCCAGCAGCGTGGGGCCACAGGGGGGACAGCCCCAGCATTTT.